Listed here are 10 T cell receptor beta chains from one sample, sequenced in a study of response to subunit inactivated influenza vaccine. TCRdb re-derived calls from the RT-PCR reads in MiXCR, one entry per CDR3 protein. Among 860,000 or so distinct CDR3 sequences listed, approximately 21% were seen once. Sequencing was performed on PBMCs from blood, taken about 5 days after vaccination. The receptor set was obtained from a man aged 50-60 years who received an inactivated influenza vaccine.

CDR3 region: CSVEVISAEAFF. The CDR3 nucleotides are TGCAGCGTTGAAGTTATTAGTGCTGAAGCTTTCTTT. The J gene is TRBJ1-1, the V gene TRBV29-1; no definite D call. Trimming shortened V by 1 base and J by 6 bases, and 9 bases separated the two germline ends. The CDR3 extends over 12 amino acids. CDR1 is SQVTM, CDR2 ANQGSEA, per germline.

CDR3: CASNEGAAVVWDTEAFF. For the CDR3, the DNA is TGTGCCAGCAATGAAGGTGCGGCAGTCGTTTGGGACACTGAAGCTTTCTTT. V usage is TRBV27 and J usage is TRBJ1-1; D is unclear. Trimming removed 7 bases from V and 3 bases from J, with 24 bases in between. The CDR3 spans 17 residues. Germline lookup yields CDR1 MNHEY and CDR2 SMNVEV (reference sequence).

This clonotype was recorded a few times. One end of the junction is discordant with germline, which a read error may explain. The V and J genes are TRBV9 and TRBJ1-2; 7 bases align to TRBD1. CDR3 size: 13 residues. Looked up from germline, CDR1 is SGDLS and CDR2 is YYNGEE. CDR3 nucleotides: TGTGCCAGCAGCGTAGGTGGGGGACAGTCCTTACTCTTC. It yields the protein CASSVGGGQSLLF.

This clonotype was detected many times. The chain employs TRBV15 and TRBJ2-6; D is uncertain. This CDR3 spans 14 amino acids. Germline assignment: CDR1 LNHNV and CDR2 YYDKDF (reference sequence). V was clipped by 7 bases and J by 0 bases, with 7 bases between them. The CDR3 nucleotides are TGTGCCACCACAGGTAACTCTGGGGCCAACGTCCTGACTTTC. Amino acid sequence: CATTGNSGANVLTF.

This clonotype was recorded many times. This chain connects TRBV28 to TRBJ2-1; TRBD2 matches 8 bases. CDR3 length equals 14 residues. The germline V gene encodes CDR1 MDHEN and CDR2 SYDVKM. With V trimmed by 3 bases and J by 8 bases, 6 bases remained unmatched. In nucleotides, the CDR3 is TGTGCCAGCAGTTTGCAAGGGACTAGGGATGAGCAGTTCTTC. Its translation is CASSLQGTRDEQFF.

This clonotype has more than one count but fewer than ten. The genes are TRBV5-5 and TRBJ2-7, with no clear D. Trimming removed 1 base from V and 2 bases from J, with 13 bases in between. CDR3 size: 15 residues. Germline V lookup: CDR1 SGHKS, CDR2 YYEKEE (reference sequence). The CDR3 region is CASSLMTLPTYEQYF. The CDR3 DNA sequence: TGTGCCAGCAGCTTGATGACACTTCCGACCTACGAGCAGTACTTC.

The sample holds a few counts of this clonotype. This chain uses TRBV20-1 with TRBJ2-7; TRBD2 might be the D (6 bases). Between the trimmed V and J ends, which lost 3 bases and 4 bases, there was a span of 16 bases. Germline CDR1 is DFQATT and CDR2 is SNEGSKA (reference sequence). This CDR3 is 14 amino acids long. The CDR3 DNA sequence: TGCAGTGCTAGCGGGAGTCGTTATTTATACGAGCAGTACTTC. Its protein is CSASGSRYLYEQYF.

This clonotype was counted a few times. The CDR3, as DNA: TGTGCGGCCGGGACACATCGCACAGATACGCAGTATTTT. This sequence encodes CAAGTHRTDTQYF. The gene calls are TRBV11-2 and TRBJ2-3; a weak D match, TRBD1 (6 bases). The germline V gene has CDR1 SGHAT and CDR2 FQNNGV. The CDR3 runs to 13 residues.

This clonotype has only a few counts. The gene calls are TRBV9 and TRBJ2-5; TRBD2 matches at 11 bases. This CDR3 is 16 amino acids long. The V gene end was trimmed by 3 bases and the J gene end by 5 bases; junction bases not matched to a gene: 9. Germline loops: CDR1 SGDLS, CDR2 YYNGEE. The CDR3 nucleotides are TGTGCCAGCAGCGGAACTAGCGGGAGTGGGGGGGAGACCCAGTACTTC. Encoded protein: CASSGTSGSGGETQYF.

This clonotype was seen only a few times. The rearrangement joins TRBV28 to TRBJ1-6; D unclear. V shed 5 bases and J shed 6 bases, with 11 bases lying between them. This CDR3 contains 14 residues. Per germline, CDR1 MDHEN and CDR2 SYDVKM. The CDR3 DNA sequence: TGTGCCAGCAGTCCGGGAGACCGTAATTCACCCCTCCACTTT. Its protein product is CASSPGDRNSPLHF.